The source of this T cell receptor (beta chain) is a study of T cell changes during pregnancy in multiple sclerosis. This clone was seen once. Trimming cost V 5 bases and J 9 bases, with 23 bases left between them. Germline V gene lookup returns CDR1 SGHNT and CDR2 YENEEA. The CDR3 contains 16 residues. This table comes from immunoSEQ multiplex PCR, and its TCRdb copy is limited to in-frame clones, with some not included. The repertoire holds around 100,000 clones, with 75% to 95% as singletons. This specimen was peripheral blood, taken in the second trimester of pregnancy. The rearrangement joins TRBV11-3 to TRBJ2-1; tentatively, D is TRBD2 (5 bases). This receptor was obtained from a female donor in good health, enrolled as a control in a pregnancy study. Here the CDR3 reads CASSPRGSSLHGEQFF. The CDR3 DNA sequence: TGTGCCAGCAGCCCTCGAGGATCTAGCCTACATGGTGAGCAGTTCTTC.